The source of this TCR beta chain is a study of cytomegalovirus exposure and HLA in healthy donors. Study in general: A prior study identified 110 million or so unique TCR beta sequences from 200 million or so T cells. As released early, the data held 85 million to 95 million unique TCRs from HLA-typed donors.

Study outcomes and limitations: With later analysis, a missense DCLRE1C variant became linked to TCR beta V- and J-gene trimming.

CDR1 and CDR2 (germline): SGDLS, YYNGEE. Trimming left V 0 bases short and J 4 bases short, with 13 bases between. The CDR3 covers 15 residues. 13 Jbeta primers and 60 Vbeta primers were used for the PCR. The assay was immunoSEQ multiplex PCR, and TCRdb's table has in-frame clones only and misses some. The sample includes some 190,000 clones, 65% to 85% seen only once; the top ten take around 1.4%. As concerns this clone: Its antigen is unidentified.

The sample consisted of PBMCs. J is TRBJ2-5 and V is TRBV9, with D possibly matching TRBD1 (6 bases). The TCR sequence derives from a girl aged 5-17 years in good health and CMV-seropositive. CDR3 in DNA: TGTGCCAGCAGCGTAGTAGGGGGAGCCTTAGAGACCCAGTACTTC. Translated: CASSVVGGALETQYF.